This TCR beta chain originates from a study of Ad26.COV2.S vaccination and SARS-CoV-2 variants. TCRdb's copy holds only in-frame clones and misses some; the assay was immunoSEQ multiplex PCR. The table lists some 520,000 clones, roughly 87% of them singletons. Whole-study findings and limits: Measurements of TCR breadth and depth may have given underestimates of the total T cell responses.

The CDR3 runs 12 residues. Looked up from germline, CDR1 is SGHAT and CDR2 is FQNNGV. V lost 1 base and J lost 8, with 8 bases in between. Documented treatment: roughly 20 received Ad26.COV2.S at low or high dose, single or two shots; several received placebo; per-sample allocation not given. Each sample was drawn 63 days after the first injection (of vaccine or placebo). A word on this clone: As yet, its antigen is unknown.

The chain couples TRBV11-2 to TRBJ1-1; no clear D gene. This material consisted of peripheral blood, taken in a trial of Ad26.COV2.S vaccine versus placebo. The TCR sequence derives from a person between 18 and 59 years old who received the Ad26.COV2.S COVID-19 vaccine or a placebo. The DNA for the CDR3 is TGTGCCAGCAGCTTAGCACGAAGAGAAGCTTTCTTT. Its protein is CASSLARREAFF.